Below, 19 T cell receptor beta chains from the same sample are listed, as sequenced in a study of blood T cell repertoires in COVID-19. Sequencing was performed with immunoSEQ multiplex PCR; in TCRdb, only in-frame clones are kept and a portion is missing. The sample has 310,000 or so clones, approximately 90% seen once; the top ten hold about 2.2%. Sequences were obtained from peripheral blood. These receptor sequences come from a woman in her 30s with COVID-19, enrolled during active disease.

In its sample, this clone was seen once. V gene TRBV3-1 (or the pseudogene TRBV3-2) combines with J gene TRBJ2-3; TRBD1 matches at 9 bases. This CDR3 region has 15 residues. From germline, CDR1 is LGHDT and CDR2 YNNKEL (reference sequence). J lost 5 bases, V lost 3 bases, and 6 bases had no gene match. The chain's CDR3 is CASSHTGGDVDTQYF. As DNA, the CDR3 is TGTGCCAGCAGCCACACAGGGGGCGACGTAGATACGCAGTATTTT.

Only one count was recorded for this clone. This chain connects TRBV27 to TRBJ1-4, with D uncertain. From germline, CDR1 is MNHEY and CDR2 SMNVEV (reference sequence). This CDR3 contains 14 residues. V dropped 5 bases and J dropped 3 bases, with 10 bases sitting between them. CDR3 amino acids: CASSPEGANEKLFF. The CDR3 bases are TGTGCCAGCAGTCCCGAGGGAGCTAATGAAAAACTGTTTTTT. The variable domain in full, completed from reference TRBV27 and TRBJ1-4, reads EAQVTQNPRYLITVTGKKLTVTCSQNMNHEYMSWYRQDPGLGLRQIYYSMNVEVTDKGDVPEGYKVSRKEKRNFPLILESPSPNQTSLYFCASSPEGANEKLFFGSGTQLSVL.

The chain employs TRBV29-1 and TRBJ2-3; 8 positions match TRBD2. J gave up 4 bases and V 2 bases, and 2 bases lay outside the gene matches. The CDR3 is 13 residues long. Germline V gives CDR1 SQVTM, CDR2 ANQGSEA. CDR3 protein: CSVESGSPDTQYF. The CDR3 nucleotides are TGCAGCGTTGAAAGCGGGAGCCCAGATACGCAGTATTTT.

This chain links TRBV27 with TRBJ2-1; 8 nucleotides agree with TRBD2. Germline V lookup: CDR1 MNHEY, CDR2 SMNVEV (reference sequence). V lost 3 bases, J lost 4 bases, and 8 bases stayed unmatched. CDR3 length: 16 residues. The CDR3 DNA reads as TGTGCCAGCAGTTTGGGGACTAGTTTTCCGTACAATGAGCAGTTCTTC. This gives the protein CASSLGTSFPYNEQFF.

The CDR3 DNA follows: TGTGCCAGTAGTATAGCTACGTATCAGCCCCAGCATTTT. As protein: CASSIATYQPQHF. The chain couples TRBV19 to TRBJ1-5; unclear D gene. Germline assignment: CDR1 LNHDA and CDR2 SQIVND (reference sequence). The germline V and J ends were trimmed by 1 base and 5 bases, with 6 bases remaining between them. The length of the CDR3 is 13 residues.

The chain recombines TRBV6-1 with TRBJ1-2; D is unclear. Trimming took off 1 base at V and 0 bases at J, with 6 bases between the two ends. The CDR3 length is 14 residues. Germline CDR1 MNHNS, CDR2 SASEGT. The CDR3 loop is CASSEGQANYGYTF. In DNA form, the CDR3 reads TGTGCCAGCAGTGAAGGACAAGCTAACTATGGCTACACCTTC.

The chain is built from TRBV7-8 and TRBJ1-2, with D possibly being TRBD1 (5 bases). The CDR3 has 15 residues. Germline CDR1 SGHVS, CDR2 FQNEAQ. V was shortened by 0 bases and J by 4 bases, with 12 bases between the two germline ends. Here the CDR3 reads CASSLAGQSIYGYTF. In nucleotides, the CDR3 is TGTGCCAGCAGCTTAGCAGGACAATCTATCTATGGCTACACCTTC. Full variable domain (rest looked up from reference TRBV7-8 and TRBJ1-2): GAGVSQSPRYKVAKRGQDVALRCDPISGHVSLFWYQQALGQGPEFLTYFQNEAQLDKSGLPSDRFFAERPEGSVSTLKIQRTQQEDSAVYLCASSLAGQSIYGYTFGSGTRLTVV.

J is TRBJ2-5 and V is TRBV28; TRBD1 matches at 8 bases. Germline V gene lookup returns CDR1 MDHEN and CDR2 SYDVKM. Trimming at V came to 5 bases and at J to 3 bases, leaving 5 bases not matched to a gene. The CDR3 consists of 14 residues. The CDR3 here is CASSRTGSKETQYF. CDR3 DNA sequence: TGTGCCAGCAGTCGGACAGGGTCGAAAGAGACCCAGTACTTC.

This clone was seen once. The chain recombines TRBV19 with TRBJ1-1; 11 nucleotides align to TRBD1. The CDR3 is 14 amino acids. From germline, CDR1 is LNHDA and CDR2 SQIVND (reference sequence). V gave up 6 bases and J gave up 6 bases; unmatched junction bases: 6. The CDR3 DNA is TGTGCCAGTAGGCCCGGGACAGGGGGGTCTGAAGCTTTCTTT. Amino acid sequence: CASRPGTGGSEAFF. Variable domain in full (rest from reference TRBV19 and TRBJ1-1): DGGITQSPKYLFRKEGQNVTLSCEQNLNHDAMYWYRQDPGQGLRLIYYSQIVNDFQKGDIAEGYSVSREKKESFPLTVTSAQKNPTAFYLCASRPGTGGSEAFFGQGTRLTVV.

The chain couples TRBV28 to TRBJ1-6; D may be TRBD1 (6 bases). CDR1 and CDR2 from the germline V gene are MDHEN and SYDVKM. The V end was cut by 11 bases, the J end by 0 bases, with 14 bases between. The CDR3 is made up of 15 amino acids. CDR3 residues: CASLDRSSYNSPLHF. CDR3 nucleotide sequence: TGTGCCTCTTTGGACAGAAGCTCCTATAATTCACCCCTCCACTTT.

V gene TRBV3-1 (or the pseudogene TRBV3-2) combines with J gene TRBJ1-4; D remains ambiguous. Per germline, CDR1 LGHDT and CDR2 YNNKEL (reference sequence). The V and J ends lost 0 bases and 7 bases respectively, with 9 bases between them. The CDR3 is 14 amino acids. The chain's CDR3 is CASSQDGSGEKLFF. CDR3 nucleotide sequence: TGTGCCAGCAGCCAAGATGGCAGCGGTGAAAAACTGTTTTTT.

The rearrangement links TRBV12-3 or TRBV12-4 to TRBJ2-1; D not certain. V lost 4 bases and J lost 6, with 10 bases in between. This CDR3 is 13 amino acids long. The CDR3 protein is CASSSSTINEQFF. Written as DNA, the CDR3 is TGTGCCAGCAGTTCCTCTACTATCAATGAGCAGTTCTTC.

V usage is TRBV7-6 and J usage is TRBJ2-7; 8 bases are shared with TRBD2. V trimming: 5 bases; J trimming: 7 bases; junction bases outside the gene matches: 10. The CDR3 extends over 14 amino acids. Germline lookup yields CDR1 SGHVS and CDR2 FNYEAQ. DNA of the CDR3: TGTGCCAGCAGCCCCCGAAAGCGGGAGTATGAGCAGTACTTC. This codes for CASSPRKREYEQYF.

The chain is built from TRBV19 and TRBJ2-7; tentatively, D is TRBD1 (6 bases). Germline loops: CDR1 LNHDA, CDR2 SQIVND (reference sequence). The V and J ends lost 5 bases and 2 bases respectively, with 7 bases between them. The CDR3 extends over 12 amino acids. Here the CDR3 reads CASSGQTYEQYF. CDR3 nucleotide sequence: TGTGCCAGTAGTGGACAGACCTACGAGCAGTACTTC.

The V and J genes are TRBV27 and TRBJ2-1; 7 positions match TRBD1. CDR3 length: 16 amino acids. The germline V gene encodes CDR1 MNHEY and CDR2 SMNVEV (reference sequence). The junction had 17 bases not matched to a gene; V was cut back by 3 bases and J by 12 bases. DNA for the CDR3: TGTGCCAGCAGTTTTTGGGGGACAGCTACTGTACGTGCGCAGTTCTTC. This codes for CASSFWGTATVRAQFF.

The rearrangement uses TRBV7-3 and TRBJ2-2; a weak D match, TRBD1 (5 bases). The V end was cut by 3 bases, the J end by 6 bases, with 17 bases between. CDR1 is SGHTA and CDR2 is FQGTGA in the germline V gene. CDR3 size: 16 residues. The CDR3 reads CASSLLGRASAGELFF. The CDR3 DNA follows: TGTGCCAGCAGCTTGTTGGGCAGGGCGTCGGCCGGGGAGCTGTTTTTT.

This chain uses TRBV4-2 with TRBJ1-1; TRBD1 matches 8 bases. This CDR3 comprises 15 residues. From germline, CDR1 is LGHNA and CDR2 YNFKEQ. Germline trimming cut 1 base from V and 3 bases from J; bases unmatched to any gene: 4. This CDR3 is CASSQVLDRDTEAFF. In DNA, the CDR3 is TGTGCCAGCAGCCAAGTGCTGGACAGGGACACTGAAGCTTTCTTT.

The rearrangement links TRBV29-1 to TRBJ2-1; 9 bases fit TRBD1. The length of the CDR3 is 11 residues. The germline CDR1 and CDR2 sequences are SQVTM and ANQGSEA. V lost 7 bases and J lost 6; bases outside the gene matches: 1. The CDR3 DNA follows: TGCAGCGGGGACAGGGTCAATGAGCAGTTCTTC. Protein: CSGDRVNEQFF.

The genes are TRBV5-6 and TRBJ1-2, with D perhaps matching TRBD1 (5 bases). Trimming removed 0 bases from V and 4 bases from J, with 13 bases in between. CDR1 is SGHDT, CDR2 YYEEEE, per germline. The CDR3 has 15 amino acids. The CDR3 protein is CASSLVQDPTYGYTF. The CDR3 bases are TGTGCCAGCAGCTTGGTACAGGATCCGACCTATGGCTACACCTTC.